One and the same sample provided the 27 T cell receptor beta chains below, sequenced in a study of cytotoxic CD8 clonotypes in ibrutinib-treated CLL. TCRdb's table, derived via immunoSEQ multiplex PCR, lists solely in-frame clones and lacks some. The repertoire holds about 120,000 clones, with approximately 85% as singletons. Source: PBMCs, taken after 24 months of ibrutinib treatment. These receptors all stem from a human donor with chronic lymphocytic leukemia.

V usage is TRBV13 and J usage is TRBJ2-5; no clear D gene. TRBJ2-7 explains the end of the DNA better; the J call may be wrong. The CDR3 is 17 amino acids. Germline values: CDR1 PRHDT, CDR2 FYEKMQ (reference sequence). The CDR3 DNA reads TGTGCCAGCAGCTACCAATTTTCAAGGGTTACGACCTACGAGCAGTACTTC. This codes for CASSYQFSRVTTYEQYF.

V and J are TRBV11-3 and TRBJ2-2; 7 bases are shared with TRBD2. The CDR3 loop spans 16 amino acids. After removal of 5 bases from V and 7 bases from J, the junction contained 13 bases not matched to a gene. CDR1 SGHNT and CDR2 YENEEA come from the germline V gene. Written as DNA, the CDR3 is TGTGCCAGCAGCCGCTCCTTGCGGGAGATGGTCGGGGAGCTGTTTTTT. Its protein is CASSRSLREMVGELFF. Combining the CDR3 with reference TRBV11-3 and TRBJ2-2 gives the whole variable domain EAGVVQSPRYKIIEKKQPVAFWCNPISGHNTLYWYLQNLGQGPELLIRYENEEAVDDSQLPKDRFSAERLKGVDSTLKIQPAELGDSAVYLCASSRSLREMVGELFFGEGSRLTVL.

In the case of this clone: This specimen includes other DNA sequences encoding the same CDR3. The chain combines TRBV28 with TRBJ1-2; the D gene is possibly TRBD1 (5 bases). V was trimmed by 5 bases and J by 2 bases, leaving 9 bases between them. This CDR3 has 13 residues. The germline gives CDR1 MDHEN, CDR2 SYDVKM. The CDR3 bases are TGTGCCAGCAGTCCGGGACTCAACTATGGCTACACCTTC. Translation: CASSPGLNYGYTF.

The rearrangement joins TRBV5-1 to TRBJ1-6; possible D gene TRBD1, 6 bases. CDR1 is SGHRS and CDR2 is YFSETQ in the germline V gene. Trimming took 4 bases from V and 0 from J, leaving 8 bases between them. The CDR3 extends over 15 amino acids. CDR3 in DNA: TGCGCCAGCAGCCCACAGGGCTCCTATAATTCACCCCTCCACTTT. Residues: CASSPQGSYNSPLHF.

The chain combines TRBV7-9 with TRBJ1-2; possibly TRBD1 for D (5 bases). Between the trimmed V and J ends, which lost 2 bases and 10 bases, there was a span of 11 bases. The CDR3 length is 12 residues. Germline values: CDR1 SEHNR, CDR2 FQNEAQ (reference sequence). The CDR3 loop reads CASSLPGRDYTF. The CDR3 nucleotides read TGTGCCAGCAGCTTACCGGGACGGGACTACACCTTC.

The chain joins TRBV6-5 to TRBJ2-1; 7 bases align to TRBD1. CDR3 size: 14 residues. V dropped 4 bases and J dropped 6; count of bases not matched to a gene: 6. Germline V gene lookup returns CDR1 MNHEY and CDR2 SVGAGI. The CDR3 sequence is CASSFRGKSNEQFF. The CDR3 coding sequence is TGTGCCAGCAGTTTCAGGGGGAAGAGCAATGAGCAGTTCTTC.

The J gene is TRBJ2-7, the V gene TRBV11-1; 7 bases agree with TRBD2. The length of the CDR3 is 13 residues. V was pared by 4 bases and J by 6 bases, with 6 bases of the junction left unmatched. Germline loops: CDR1 SGHAT, CDR2 FQDESV (reference sequence). The CDR3 coding sequence is TGTGCCAGCAGCTCCCAGGGAGGGGTCGAGCAGTACTTC. This encodes CASSSQGGVEQYF.

The chain recombines TRBV4-3 with TRBJ1-6; D gene ambiguous. Germline CDR1 reads LGHNA; CDR2 reads YSLEER. The V end was cut by 4 bases, the J end by 5 bases, with 9 bases between. The CDR3 has 14 residues. CDR3 sequence (DNA): TGCGCCAGCAGCCTAGACGGGGATAATTCACCCCTCCACTTT. Amino acids: CASSLDGDNSPLHF.

The chain employs TRBV19 and TRBJ2-1; 10 bases are a match to TRBD1. CDR1 is LNHDA and CDR2 is SQIVND in the germline V gene (reference sequence). Unmatched junction bases numbered 7, after V lost 7 bases and J lost 4 bases. The CDR3 totals 15 residues. CDR3 protein: CASTPTGGLYNEQFF. The CDR3 DNA is TGTGCCAGTACCCCGACAGGGGGCTTGTACAATGAGCAGTTCTTC.

CDR3 bases: TGTGCCAGCAGACCCGGGAGACAGGGCCAAGAGACCCAGTACTTC. Translated, it gives CASRPGRQGQETQYF. The chain links TRBV7-2 to TRBJ2-5, with D tentatively TRBD1 (7 bases). The CDR3 contains 15 residues. From germline, CDR1 is SGHTA and CDR2 FQGNSA. With 6 bases removed from V and 1 base from J, the gap between germline ends came to 15 bases. Drawing the rest from reference TRBV7-2 and TRBJ2-5, the complete variable domain is GAGVSQSPSNKVTEKGKDVELRCDPISGHTALYWYRQSLGQGLEFLIYFQGNSAPDKSGLPSDRFSAERTGGSVSTLTIQRTQQEDSAVYLCASRPGRQGQETQYFGPGTRLLVL.

In this sample, this clone turned up many times. The CDR3 loop reads CASRNTEAFF. The CDR3, as DNA: TGTGCCAGTAGGAACACTGAAGCTTTCTTT. The J gene is TRBJ1-1, the V gene TRBV19, with D hard to call. CDR1 is LNHDA, CDR2 SQIVND, per germline (reference sequence). This CDR3 comprises 10 residues. The V end lost 6 bases, the J end lost 1 base, and 0 bases lay between the germline ends.

This clone was seen a single time. This chain uses TRBV19 with TRBJ2-7; D possibly uses TRBD1 or TRBD2 (5 bases each). Germline-derived CDR1 and CDR2 are LNHDA and SQIVND (reference sequence). Trimming took off 4 bases at V and 7 bases at J, with 17 bases between the two ends. This CDR3 region has 14 residues. This CDR3 is CASSTIGTSAEQYF. In DNA, the CDR3 is TGTGCCAGTAGTACGATCGGGACGAGTGCGGAGCAGTACTTC. The whole variable domain, remainder taken from reference TRBV19 and TRBJ2-7, is DGGITQSPKYLFRKEGQNVTLSCEQNLNHDAMYWYRQDPGQGLRLIYYSQIVNDFQKGDIAEGYSVSREKKESFPLTVTSAQKNPTAFYLCASSTIGTSAEQYFGPGTRLTVT.

The chain links TRBV18 to TRBJ1-2; D gene unclear. Germline V gene data show CDR1 as KGHSH and CDR2 as LQKENI. Trimming took off 1 base at V and 6 bases at J, with 0 bases between the two ends. This CDR3 is built from 10 residues. The CDR3 is CASSPHGYTF. The CDR3 DNA sequence: TGTGCCAGCTCACCACATGGCTACACCTTC.

The J gene is TRBJ2-5, the V gene TRBV9; D is ambiguous. Germline CDR1 reads SGDLS; CDR2 reads YYNGEE. V lost 0 bases to trimming and J lost 2 bases, with 14 bases between them. CDR3 size: 16 residues. The CDR3, as DNA: TGTGCCAGCAGCGTAGCGTCTGACCGGCTGCAAGAGACCCAGTACTTC. Encoded protein: CASSVASDRLQETQYF.

V is TRBV28 and J is TRBJ1-5, with D maybe TRBD1 (6 bases). The V end lost 6 bases, the J end lost 0 bases, and 21 bases lay between the germline ends. CDR1 and CDR2 from the germline V gene are MDHEN and SYDVKM. CDR3 size: 18 residues. The CDR3 DNA reads as TGTGCCAGCAGCAATAGACAGGCTATATTTGATAGCAATCAGCCCCAGCATTTT. Amino acid sequence: CASSNRQAIFDSNQPQHF. The whole variable domain, remainder taken from reference TRBV28 and TRBJ1-5, is DVKVTQSSRYLVKRTGEKVFLECVQDMDHENMFWYRQDPGLGLRLIYFSYDVKMKEKGDIPEGYSVSREKKERFSLILESASTNQTSMYLCASSNRQAIFDSNQPQHFGDGTRLSIL.

This chain uses TRBV5-1 with TRBJ1-1, with D unresolved. Germline CDR1 reads SGHRS; CDR2 reads YFSETQ. V lost 4 bases and J 0 bases, leaving 25 bases between the germline ends. The CDR3 extends over 19 amino acids. The CDR3 bases are TGCGCCAGCAGCGCCTTTAGGGTAGGGCAGCTTCTCATGAACACTGAAGCTTTCTTT. Protein product: CASSAFRVGQLLMNTEAFF.

The gene calls are TRBV9 and TRBJ1-2; a weak D match, TRBD1 (5 bases). Trimming took 0 bases from V and 8 from J, leaving 14 bases between them. The CDR3 contains 14 residues. The germline gives CDR1 SGDLS, CDR2 YYNGEE. CDR3 nucleotides: TGTGCCAGCAGCGTAGATCGGGGGTTAAGAGGCTACACCTTC. This gives the protein CASSVDRGLRGYTF.

The rearrangement joins TRBV7-2 to TRBJ2-1, with D perhaps assigned TRBD1 or TRBD2 (5 bases each). From germline, CDR1 is SGHTA and CDR2 FQGNSA. The CDR3 covers 15 residues. V gave up 4 bases and J gave up 3 bases, with 13 bases separating them. CDR3 DNA sequence: TGTGCCAGCAGCTCACCGGGACGGAACTACAATGAGCAGTTCTTC. It translates to CASSSPGRNYNEQFF.

The chain has TRBV28 and TRBJ2-5; possible D gene TRBD1, 6 bases. V shed 10 bases and J shed 2 bases, with 14 bases lying between them. The CDR3 is made up of 13 amino acids. Germline values: CDR1 MDHEN, CDR2 SYDVKM. CDR3 residues: CATRGGRQETQYF. DNA of the CDR3: TGTGCCACCCGTGGGGGCCGACAAGAGACCCAGTACTTC.

The V call is TRBV27, the J call TRBJ1-1; D ambiguous. This CDR3 region has 12 residues. Looked up from germline, CDR1 is MNHEY and CDR2 is SMNVEV (reference sequence). Trimming took off 4 bases at V and 1 base at J, with 4 bases between the two ends. This CDR3 reads CASSSWNTEAFF. In DNA form, the CDR3 reads TGTGCCAGCAGTTCTTGGAACACTGAAGCTTTCTTT.

This chain links TRBV11-3 with TRBJ1-2; 8 bases line up with TRBD1. The V gene end was trimmed by 5 bases and the J gene end by 3 bases; junction bases not matched to a gene: 8. This CDR3 is 15 amino acids long. CDR1 SGHNT and CDR2 YENEEA come from the germline V gene. The CDR3 DNA is TGTGCCAGCAGCCCCAGCAGGGGGCCTCACTATGGCTACACCTTC. Its translation: CASSPSRGPHYGYTF.

This chain links TRBV14 with TRBJ1-1; D gene uncertain. Germline V gene lookup returns CDR1 SGHDN and CDR2 FVKESK. The CDR3 is 16 residues long. Deletions cut 2 bases from V and 1 base from J, with 14 bases between. The CDR3 DNA follows: TGTGCCAGCAGCCAAATCCGGCTGCGAGGGAACACTGAAGCTTTCTTT. Amino acid sequence: CASSQIRLRGNTEAFF.

The chain has TRBV18 and TRBJ2-1; 7 bases align to TRBD2. This CDR3 is built from 16 residues. In germline, CDR1 is KGHSH, CDR2 LQKENI. Trimming at V came to 1 base and at J to 1 base, leaving 4 bases not matched to a gene. CDR3 DNA sequence: TGTGCCAGCTCACCACTAGCGGGTTCGTCCTACAATGAGCAGTTCTTC. Protein product: CASSPLAGSSYNEQFF.

This chain connects TRBV9 to TRBJ2-7; TRBD2 agrees at 9 bases. Germline trimming cut 3 bases from V and 4 bases from J; bases unmatched to any gene: 5. The CDR3 covers 14 residues. Germline CDR1 reads SGDLS; CDR2 reads YYNGEE. Written as DNA, the CDR3 is TGTGCCAGCAGCGATAGCGGGAGTGGATACGAGCAGTACTTC. Translation gives CASSDSGSGYEQYF.

V usage is TRBV7-9 and J usage is TRBJ1-4; a weak D match, TRBD1 (5 bases). Germline CDR1 and CDR2: SEHNR and FQNEAQ (reference sequence). CDR3 length: 15 residues. The ends were cut back, 7 bases at V and 5 bases at J, with 17 bases in the middle. The CDR3 DNA sequence: TGTGCCAGCATCCCCCGGGCTGGGGGAAATGAAAAACTGTTTTTT. It yields the protein CASIPRAGGNEKLFF.

V gene TRBV29-1 combines with J gene TRBJ1-2, with D possibly TRBD1 on 6 matching bases. This CDR3 region has 13 residues. Germline-derived CDR1 and CDR2 are SQVTM and ANQGSEA. V gave up 4 bases and J gave up 4 bases, with 13 bases separating them. This CDR3 reads CSVGVGGSYGYTF. In DNA, the CDR3 is TGCAGCGTTGGGGTGGGGGGCTCCTATGGCTACACCTTC.

The sample holds one count of this clone. The chain joins TRBV19 to TRBJ2-1; perhaps TRBD2 as D (6 bases). V shed 5 bases and J shed 0 bases, with 11 bases lying between them. Germline assignment: CDR1 LNHDA and CDR2 SQIVND (reference sequence). This CDR3 is 15 amino acids long. The CDR3: CASSFSGISYNEQFF. CDR3 bases: TGTGCCAGTAGTTTTAGCGGAATCTCCTACAATGAGCAGTTCTTC.